This T cell receptor beta chain is drawn from a study of T-cell memory formation after mild COVID-19. For the study at large: TCR clusters were largely donor specific.

Germline lookup yields CDR1 LGHDT and CDR2 YNNKEL (reference sequence). This CDR3 has 15 residues. J was trimmed by 14 bases and V by 4 bases; bases with no gene match: 11. In regard to this clonotype: The antigen remains unidentified.

Study-wide findings and caveats: Shrinking CD4+ clones were chiefly CM and EM; CD8+ ones were chiefly EMRA.

Each CDR3 protein gets one entry after TCRdb re-called the 5' RACE reads with MiXCR. Among about half a million distinct CDR3 sequences listed, around a sixth were seen once. The receptor was isolated from an adult woman who had mild COVID-19 (a few samples of this study predate the infection). Cell type and time point are not known. The chain has TRBV3-1 and TRBJ1-6; 10 nucleotides line up with TRBD1. The sequencing sample was made of PBMCs or a T cell subset sorted from them (not recorded which). The CDR3 DNA sequence: TGTGCCAGCAGCCCGGGGGGACAGGGGATGAGGTCCCTCCACTTT. It translates to CASSPGGQGMRSLHF.